This T cell receptor (beta chain) was obtained from a study of cytomegalovirus exposure and HLA in healthy donors. Study results and caveats: Cytomegalovirus-associated TCR beta chains were listed, numbering around 150. In a later analysis, several top co-occurrence clusters appeared linked to parvovirus B19, influenza, CMV and Epstein-Barr virus. Most TCR sequences were seen very rarely across donors, but some public TCRs occurred in many. TCR beta sequences reportedly predicted most subjects' HLA-A and HLA-B alleles accurately.

This clone has just a few counts. Its specificity is not known. V was pared by 1 base and J by 7 bases, with 11 bases between. Germline CDR1 SGHRS, CDR2 YFSETQ. CDR3 length: 14 amino acids. Primers included in the PCR were 60 Vbeta and 13 Jbeta primers. Assay used: immunoSEQ multiplex PCR; TCRdb lists only in-frame clones, some missing. The sample yields some 130,000 clones, roughly 9.6% seen once. The rearrangement uses TRBV5-1 and TRBJ1-4, with TRBD1 as a possible D gene (5 bases). This TCR was sampled from a woman in her thirties or forties in good health and CMV-seropositive. Input material: PBMCs. CDR3 in DNA: TGCGCCAGCAGCTTGACGAGGGGAGGTGAAAAACTGTTTTTT. Its protein product is CASSLTRGGEKLFF. Full variable domain (rest looked up from reference TRBV5-1 and TRBJ1-4): KAGVTQTPRYLIKTRGQQVTLSCSPISGHRSVSWYQQTPGQGLQFLFEYFSETQRNKGNFPGRFSGRQFSNSRSEMNVSTLELGDSALYLCASSLTRGGEKLFFGSGTQLSVL.